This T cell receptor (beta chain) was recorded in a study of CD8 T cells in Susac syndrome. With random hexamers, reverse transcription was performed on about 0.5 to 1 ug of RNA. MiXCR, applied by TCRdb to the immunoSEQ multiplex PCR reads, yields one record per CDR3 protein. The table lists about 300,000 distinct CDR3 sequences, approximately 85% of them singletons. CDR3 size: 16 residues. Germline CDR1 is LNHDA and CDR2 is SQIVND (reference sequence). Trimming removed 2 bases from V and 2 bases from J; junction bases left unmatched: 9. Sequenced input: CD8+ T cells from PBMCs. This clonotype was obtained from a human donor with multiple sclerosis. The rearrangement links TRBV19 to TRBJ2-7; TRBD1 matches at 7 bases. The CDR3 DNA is TGTGCCAGTAGTATATGGACAGGCCCTAACCCCTACGAGCAGTACTTC. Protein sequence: CASSIWTGPNPYEQYF.